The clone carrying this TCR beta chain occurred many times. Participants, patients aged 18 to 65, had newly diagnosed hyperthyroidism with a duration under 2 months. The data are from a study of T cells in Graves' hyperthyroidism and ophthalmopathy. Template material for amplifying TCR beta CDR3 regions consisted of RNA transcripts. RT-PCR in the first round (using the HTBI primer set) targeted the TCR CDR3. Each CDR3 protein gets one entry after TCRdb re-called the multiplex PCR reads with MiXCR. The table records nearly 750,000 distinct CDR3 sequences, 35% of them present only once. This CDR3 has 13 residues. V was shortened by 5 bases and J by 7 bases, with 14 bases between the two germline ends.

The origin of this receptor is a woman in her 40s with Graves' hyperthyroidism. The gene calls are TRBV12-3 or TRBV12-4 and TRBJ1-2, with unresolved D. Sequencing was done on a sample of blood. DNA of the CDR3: TGTGCCAGCAGTCGATGGTCAGACGGTGGCTACACCTTC. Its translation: CASSRWSDGGYTF.